One sample yielded the 16 T cell receptor beta chains listed below, sequenced in a study of blood T cell repertoires in COVID-19. Sequenced by immunoSEQ multiplex PCR; TCRdb stores in-frame clones only, minus some. The table records 90,000 to 100,000 clones, about 86% of them present only once. Sequencing was performed on peripheral blood. These receptors were collected from a man older than 75 with acute or convalescent COVID-19.

This chain connects TRBV9 to TRBJ1-2; D ambiguous. Trimming stripped 3 bases from V and 5 bases from J, with 5 bases between. The CDR3 length is 11 residues. CDR1 is SGDLS and CDR2 is YYNGEE in the germline V gene. In DNA form, the CDR3 reads TGTGCCAGCAGCGCCTTATATGGCTACACCTTC. The encoded protein is CASSALYGYTF.

The V call is TRBV28, the J call TRBJ1-6; the D gene is possibly TRBD1 (6 bases). Between the trimmed V and J ends, which lost 5 bases and 9 bases, there was a span of 14 bases. In germline, CDR1 is MDHEN, CDR2 SYDVKM. The CDR3 is made up of 14 amino acids. CDR3 in amino acids: CASSHGTSGSPLHF. The DNA for the CDR3 is TGTGCCAGCAGTCACGGGACAAGTGGTTCACCCCTCCACTTT.

This clone is medium-sized in the sample. The chain links TRBV10-3 to TRBJ2-6; D call uncertain. CDR3 size: 15 residues. Germline-derived CDR1 and CDR2 are ENHRY and SYGVKD. V lost 4 bases, J lost 0 bases, and 7 bases lay in between. The CDR3 DNA reads TGTGCCATCAGTGTGCTGAGCTCTGGGGCCAACGTCCTGACTTTC. Translation: CAISVLSSGANVLTF.

The genes are TRBV9 and TRBJ2-3; 8 bases are shared with TRBD1. Per germline, CDR1 SGDLS and CDR2 YYNGEE. There are 15 residues in the CDR3. Losses at the gene ends were 0 bases for V and 0 bases for J; bases not matched to a gene: 0. DNA of the CDR3: TGTGCCAGCAGCGTAGGGGACAGGAGCACAGATACGCAGTATTTT. Protein sequence: CASSVGDRSTDTQYF.

A few counts support this clone. The chain couples TRBV25-1 to TRBJ2-2; D remains unclear. Germline CDR1 reads MGHDK; CDR2 reads SYGVNS. The CDR3 totals 13 residues. The V end lost 5 bases, the J end lost 7 bases, and 11 bases lay between the germline ends. The CDR3 loop reads CASSLLNGGELFF. The CDR3 region has the DNA TGTGCCAGCAGTTTGTTGAACGGCGGGGAGCTGTTTTTT.

J is TRBJ2-2 and V is TRBV12-3 or TRBV12-4; D might be TRBD1 (6 bases). The V end was cut by 6 bases, the J end by 7 bases, with 12 bases between. The CDR3 extends over 13 amino acids. CDR3 sequence (DNA): TGTGCCAGCAGCAATGAGGGGGTCGGGGAGCTGTTTTTT. Protein sequence: CASSNEGVGELFF.

This chain joins TRBV6-2 or TRBV6-3 and TRBJ2-3; tentatively, D is TRBD2 (5 bases). The CDR3 spans 18 residues. Germline V lookup: CDR1 MNHEY, CDR2 SVGEGT. The V and J ends lost 5 bases and 3 bases respectively, with 24 bases between them. The CDR3 region has the DNA TGTGCCAGCAGTGACTATAGGCCACACTACCCGGGGACAGATACGCAGTATTTT. It specifies CASSDYRPHYPGTDTQYF.

This clone was seen once. The chain employs TRBV5-1 and TRBJ2-1; TRBD1 agrees at 9 bases. CDR3 size: 15 residues. Per the germline V gene, CDR1 is SGHRS and CDR2 is YFSETQ. V lost 4 bases to trimming and J lost 2 bases; unmatched junction nucleotides: 4. CDR3 protein: CASSPRQGAYNEQFF. CDR3 DNA: TGCGCCAGCAGCCCCCGACAGGGGGCCTACAATGAGCAGTTCTTC.

The CDR3 bases are TGTGCCATCAGTGACGGAGCCTCTGATTCACCCCTCCACTTT. Translation: CAISDGASDSPLHF. This rearrangement joins TRBV10-3 to TRBJ1-6; D gene ambiguous. V lost 3 bases and J lost 8, with 11 bases in between. The CDR3 spans 14 residues. Germline CDR1 and CDR2: ENHRY and SYGVKD.

The rearrangement joins TRBV28 to TRBJ1-4, with D possibly TRBD1 on 6 matching bases. Between the trimmed V and J ends, which lost 5 bases and 4 bases, there was a span of 11 bases. This CDR3 region has 14 residues. Germline CDR1 is MDHEN and CDR2 is SYDVKM. The CDR3 DNA follows: TGTGCCAGCAGTCTGGACAGATTTAATGAAAAACTGTTTTTT. As protein: CASSLDRFNEKLFF. The full variable domain, in which reference TRBV28 and TRBJ1-4 provide the parts outside the CDR3, is DVKVTQSSRYLVKRTGEKVFLECVQDMDHENMFWYRQDPGLGLRLIYFSYDVKMKEKGDIPEGYSVSREKKERFSLILESASTNQTSMYLCASSLDRFNEKLFFGSGTQLSVL.

The V and J genes are TRBV3-1 (or the pseudogene TRBV3-2) and TRBJ2-7; perhaps TRBD2 as D (5 bases). Germline V gives CDR1 LGHDT, CDR2 YNNKEL (reference sequence). V lost 0 bases and J 3 bases, leaving 24 bases between the germline ends. The CDR3 runs to 19 residues. In DNA form, the CDR3 reads TGTGCCAGCAGCCAAGATCCGATCGAGGTTTTGCGGGTTTACTACGAGCAGTACTTC. Amino acid sequence: CASSQDPIEVLRVYYEQYF.

The chain recombines TRBV7-2 with TRBJ2-5; 9 nucleotides agree with TRBD2. V shed 5 bases and J 2 bases; nucleotides not matched to a gene: 3. The CDR3 has 14 residues. Germline lookup yields CDR1 SGHTA and CDR2 FQGNSA. The CDR3 is CASSLGLAQETQYF. CDR3 DNA sequence: TGTGCCAGCAGCCTAGGACTAGCGCAAGAGACCCAGTACTTC.

This chain uses TRBV11-2 with TRBJ2-1, with 13 bases that match TRBD2. The junction had 7 bases not matched to a gene; V was cut back by 5 bases and J by 3 bases. This CDR3 is 17 amino acids long. Germline V gene data show CDR1 as SGHAT and CDR2 as FQNNGV. CDR3 loop: CASSPTLAGGNYNEQFF. The CDR3 DNA reads TGTGCCAGCAGCCCTACACTAGCGGGAGGGAACTACAATGAGCAGTTCTTC.

This clone was counted only a few times. This chain uses TRBV7-9 with TRBJ2-7, with D possibly being TRBD1 (5 bases). V lost 5 bases and J 2 bases, leaving 13 bases between the germline ends. The CDR3 contains 14 residues. The germline V gene has CDR1 SEHNR and CDR2 FQNEAQ (reference sequence). The CDR3 loop is CASSQRQGPYEQYF. Here the CDR3 DNA reads TGTGCCAGCAGCCAACGGCAGGGCCCCTACGAGCAGTACTTC.

The V call is TRBV7-2, the J call TRBJ2-5; TRBD1 matches at 7 bases. This CDR3 comprises 16 residues. Germline CDR1 SGHTA, CDR2 FQGNSA. J lost 4 bases, V lost 1 base, and 9 bases had no gene match. CDR3 amino acids: CASSLGGQWGSETQYF. CDR3 DNA sequence: TGTGCCAGCAGCTTAGGGGGACAGTGGGGGTCAGAGACCCAGTACTTC.

The chain combines TRBV3-1 (or the pseudogene TRBV3-2) with TRBJ2-1, with 7 bases that match TRBD2. J gave up 3 bases and V 0 bases, and 11 bases lay outside the gene matches. Germline lookup yields CDR1 LGHDT and CDR2 YNNKEL (reference sequence). The CDR3 is 18 residues long. DNA of the CDR3: TGTGCCAGCAGCCAAGATCTAAAGGCGGGAGTGAGCTACAATGAGCAGTTCTTC. Translation gives CASSQDLKAGVSYNEQFF.